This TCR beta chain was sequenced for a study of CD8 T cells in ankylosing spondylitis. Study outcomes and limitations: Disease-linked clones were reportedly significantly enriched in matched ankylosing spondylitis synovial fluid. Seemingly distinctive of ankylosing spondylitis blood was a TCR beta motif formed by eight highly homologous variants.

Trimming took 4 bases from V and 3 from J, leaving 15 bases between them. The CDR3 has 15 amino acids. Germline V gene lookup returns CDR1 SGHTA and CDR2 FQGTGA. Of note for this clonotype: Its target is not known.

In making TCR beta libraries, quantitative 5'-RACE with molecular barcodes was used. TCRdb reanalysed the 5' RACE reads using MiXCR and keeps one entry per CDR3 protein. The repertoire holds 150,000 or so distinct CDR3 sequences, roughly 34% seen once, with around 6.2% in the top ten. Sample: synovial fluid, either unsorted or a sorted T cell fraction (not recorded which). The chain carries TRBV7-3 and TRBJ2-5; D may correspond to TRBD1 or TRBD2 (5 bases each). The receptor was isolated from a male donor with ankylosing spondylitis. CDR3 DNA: TGTGCCAGCAGCTCTACCCCGGGACGCAAAGAGACCCAGTACTTC. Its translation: CASSSTPGRKETQYF.